The TCR beta chain described here comes from a study of neurological immune-mediated disorders. Synthesis of cDNA used 5'RACE (with 10-nucleotide random UMIs). Over 160 million TCR-beta sequences from 15-18 subjects were obtained in each sequencing run. TCRdb recomputed calls from the 5' RACE reads with MiXCR, one row per CDR3 protein. The sample lists around 15,000 distinct CDR3 sequences; about 10% were seen once. Germline values: CDR1 SEHNR, CDR2 FQNEAQ (reference sequence). V was clipped by 5 bases and J by 5 bases, with 19 bases between them. The CDR3 length is 15 residues. Among the participants, healthy controls were blood bank volunteers in Maryland, USA. Sorted libraries were made with some 930,000 CD4+ or CD8+ T cells. This clonotype was picked up many times.

The clonotype was recovered from a man in his fifties or sixties in good health. This chain uses TRBV7-9 with TRBJ2-7, with TRBD1 as a possible D gene (6 bases). Sequencing was done on a sample of CD8+ T cells from blood. The DNA of the CDR3 is TGTGCCAGCAGCCCCCTACAGGGCGCGTCCGACGAGCAGTACTTC. As protein: CASSPLQGASDEQYF. The whole variable domain, remainder taken from reference TRBV7-9 and TRBJ2-7, is DTGVSQNPRHKITKRGQNVTFRCDPISEHNRLYWYRQTLGQGPEFLTYFQNEAQLEKSRLLSDRFSAERPKGSFSTLEIQRTEQGDSAMYLCASSPLQGASDEQYFGPGTRLTVT.